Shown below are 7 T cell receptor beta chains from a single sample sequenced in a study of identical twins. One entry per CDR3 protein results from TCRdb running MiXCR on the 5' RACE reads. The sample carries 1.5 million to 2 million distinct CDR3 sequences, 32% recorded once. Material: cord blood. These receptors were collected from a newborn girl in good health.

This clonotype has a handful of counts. In DNA, the CDR3 is TGTGCCGCCGGGGGCCTAACTAATGAAAAACTGTTTTTT. Translation gives CAAGGLTNEKLFF. The V and J genes are TRBV7-9 and TRBJ1-4; weak D call: TRBD1 (6 bases). CDR1 is SEHNR, CDR2 FQNEAQ, per germline (reference sequence). This CDR3 spans 13 amino acids. V lost 11 bases to trimming and J lost 1 base, with 11 bases between them.

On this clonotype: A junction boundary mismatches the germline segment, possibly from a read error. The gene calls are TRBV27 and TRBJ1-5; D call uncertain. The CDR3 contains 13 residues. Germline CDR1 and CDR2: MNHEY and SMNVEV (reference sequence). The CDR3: CAGSFARDQPQHF. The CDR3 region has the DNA TGTGCCGGCAGTTTTGCCCGGGATCAGCCCCAGCATTTT.

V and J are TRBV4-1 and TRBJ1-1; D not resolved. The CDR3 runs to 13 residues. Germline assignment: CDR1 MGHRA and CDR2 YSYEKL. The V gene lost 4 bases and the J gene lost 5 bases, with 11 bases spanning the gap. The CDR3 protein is CASSLQVPTEAFF. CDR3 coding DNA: TGCGCCAGCAGCCTTCAGGTTCCGACTGAAGCTTTCTTT.

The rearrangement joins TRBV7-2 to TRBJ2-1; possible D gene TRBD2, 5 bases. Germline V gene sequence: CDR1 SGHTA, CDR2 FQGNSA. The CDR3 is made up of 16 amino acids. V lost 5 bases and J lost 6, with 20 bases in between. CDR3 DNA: TGTGCCAGCAGCCACCGAGCGGACCAATATCCCAATGAGCAGTTCTTC. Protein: CASSHRADQYPNEQFF.

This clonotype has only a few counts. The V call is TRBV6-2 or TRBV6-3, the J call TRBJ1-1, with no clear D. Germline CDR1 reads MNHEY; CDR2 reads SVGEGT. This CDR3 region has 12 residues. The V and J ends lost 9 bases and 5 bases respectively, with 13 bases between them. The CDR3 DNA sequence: TGTGCCAGGGACCTTCTGGGGACTGAAGCTTTCTTT. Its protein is CARDLLGTEAFF.

CDR3 in amino acids: CASSQAGITNEKLFF. CDR3 DNA sequence: TGTGCCAGCAGCCAAGCCGGGATAACTAATGAAAAACTGTTTTTT. The V and J genes are TRBV3-1 and TRBJ1-4, with D unresolved. Trimming removed 1 base from V and 1 base from J, with 7 bases in between. The V gene's germline CDR1 is LGHDT and CDR2 YNNKEL (reference sequence). The CDR3 is made up of 15 amino acids.

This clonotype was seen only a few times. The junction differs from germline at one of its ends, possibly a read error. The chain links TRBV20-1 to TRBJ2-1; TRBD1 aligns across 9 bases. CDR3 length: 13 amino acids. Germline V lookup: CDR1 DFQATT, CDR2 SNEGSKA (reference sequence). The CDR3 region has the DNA TGCAGTGCAACCGGGACAGGGCACAATGAGCAGTTATTC. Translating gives CSATGTGHNEQLF.